This paragraph covers one T cell receptor beta chain sequence. Germline V lookup: CDR1 SQVTM, CDR2 ANQGSEA. CDR3 length equals 12 residues. Trimming removed 0 bases from V and 6 bases from J, with 5 bases in between. The source of the sample is a study of shared clonotypes between healthy human individuals. Deep level was the assay's run setting. Per sorted-subset replicate PCR, input was approximately 0.2 ug DNA, representing around 28,000 T cell genomes. TCRdb keeps only in-frame clones here, not all; method: immunoSEQ multiplex PCR. There are around 2,100,000 clones in the sample; about 94% occur only once, and less than 1.5% lies in the top ten. CD45RO-negative CD8 cells positively selected for CCR7 made up the naive population, which excluded terminally differentiated effector memory CD45RA+ cells.

The sequencing sample was made of naive CD8+ T cells sorted from blood. The chain uses TRBV29-1 and TRBJ2-2, with D unresolved. This receptor was obtained from a man younger than 30 in good health. Here the CDR3 reads CSVEENSGELFF. The CDR3 nucleotides are TGCAGCGTTGAAGAAAATTCCGGGGAGCTGTTTTTT.